This T cell receptor (beta chain) stems from a study of blood T cell repertoires in COVID-19 (dated by TCRdb to about 2020). As for the study more broadly: Samples covering the acute and convalescent phases of COVID-19 were provided by collaborators in the United States, Italy and Spain. The material from the prospective study consisted of cDNA or gDNA derived from T cells, B-cell-depleted T cells, or PBMCs. The dataset comprised deeply sampled blood TCRbeta repertoires from subjects exposed to, actively infected with, or recovered from COVID-19. The repertoires were released in a freely available public database meant as a resource for research on the immune response to SARS-CoV-2. The samples were drawn from the first 160 participants of the ongoing ImmuneRACE study and from more than 1,000 subjects provided by 6 global collaborators. The sample metadata nearly always contained a de-identified subject ID, COVID-19 status, age in years and sex. HLA class I and class II types, where available, came from metadata supplied by the sample provider rather than from assay-based typing. What the research found in general, with its limitations: The amount of clinical and demographic metadata varied by source and participant and was provided uncurated.

In regard to this clone: No cognate antigen has been identified for it. No much larger clone exists at a distance of one base, and base qualities are not known.

CDR1 and CDR2 were assigned from the germline V gene (reference sequence) as GTSNPN and SVGIG. V and J are truncated by 1 base and 7 bases respectively, leaving an intervening sequence of 8 bases. From its cysteine to its phenylalanine, the CDR3 spans 12 amino acids. Only the CDR3 part of the read is kept: 36 bases, read in frame from the first base. The immunoSEQ Assay, a bias-controlled multiplex PCR, was used to amplify TCRbeta CDR3 regions from genomic DNA. The published analysis was carried out like this. Nucleated cell counts per sample were estimated from amplification of reference gene primers within the assay. To quantify the absolute abundance of each unique TCRbeta CDR3 rearrangement, sequence reads were collapsed and filtered. For each sample, productive Simpson clonality was calculated as the square root of Simpson's diversity index across productive rearrangements. In TCRdb, the immuneACCESS table is reduced to in-frame sequences with V and J assigned. These tables do not hold every clone; where another copy was compared, an unresolved V gene accounts for under half, and the others remain unexplained. V and J calls and clone size come straight from that table; D and trimming were deduced from the DNA. The sample includes 150,000 to 200,000 clones, with about 87% observed a single time. The ten largest clonotypes hold about 3.9% of the sample.

Each collaborating institution followed its own protocols to collect whole blood in K2EDTA tubes. For TCRbeta analysis, collaborators shipped samples in one of three forms: frozen whole blood, isolated PBMCs, or DNA extracted from either of those sample types. The receptor was isolated from a woman between 25 and 40 years old with acute or convalescent COVID-19. The sequenced sample was peripheral blood. The chain couples TRBV30 to TRBJ2-1; the D gene is perhaps TRBD1, from 5 matching bases. The DNA reads as follows: TGTGCCTGGAGTGGGACATCTAATGAGCAGTTCTTC. This sequence encodes CAWSGTSNEQFF.